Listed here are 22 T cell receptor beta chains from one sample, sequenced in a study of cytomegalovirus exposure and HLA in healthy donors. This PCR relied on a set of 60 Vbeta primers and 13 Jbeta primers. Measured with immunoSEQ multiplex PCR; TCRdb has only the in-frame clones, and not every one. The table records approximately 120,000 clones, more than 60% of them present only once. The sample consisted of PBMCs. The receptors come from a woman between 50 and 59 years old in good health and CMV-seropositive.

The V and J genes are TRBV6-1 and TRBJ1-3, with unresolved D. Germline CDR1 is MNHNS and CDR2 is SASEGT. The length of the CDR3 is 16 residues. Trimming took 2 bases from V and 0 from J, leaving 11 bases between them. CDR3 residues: CASSEPLRSSGNTIYF. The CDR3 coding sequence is TGTGCCAGCAGTGAACCCCTGAGGAGCTCTGGAAACACCATATATTTT.

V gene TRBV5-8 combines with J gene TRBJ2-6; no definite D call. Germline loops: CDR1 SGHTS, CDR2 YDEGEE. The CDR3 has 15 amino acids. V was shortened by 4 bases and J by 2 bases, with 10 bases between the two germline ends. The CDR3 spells CASSPIRAGANVLTF. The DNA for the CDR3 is TGTGCCAGCAGCCCGATCCGGGCTGGGGCCAACGTCCTGACTTTC.

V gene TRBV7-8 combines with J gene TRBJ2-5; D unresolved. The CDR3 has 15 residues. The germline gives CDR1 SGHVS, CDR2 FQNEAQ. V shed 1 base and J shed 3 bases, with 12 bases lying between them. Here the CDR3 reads CASSLGFSREETQYF. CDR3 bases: TGTGCCAGCAGCTTAGGGTTTTCAAGAGAAGAGACCCAGTACTTC.

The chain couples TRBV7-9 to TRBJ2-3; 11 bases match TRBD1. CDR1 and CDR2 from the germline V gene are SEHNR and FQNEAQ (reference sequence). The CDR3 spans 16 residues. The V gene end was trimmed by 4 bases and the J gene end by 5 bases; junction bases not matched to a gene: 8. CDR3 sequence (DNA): TGTGCCAGCAGCTACGTCAGGACAGGGGGCGGAGATACGCAGTATTTT. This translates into CASSYVRTGGGDTQYF.

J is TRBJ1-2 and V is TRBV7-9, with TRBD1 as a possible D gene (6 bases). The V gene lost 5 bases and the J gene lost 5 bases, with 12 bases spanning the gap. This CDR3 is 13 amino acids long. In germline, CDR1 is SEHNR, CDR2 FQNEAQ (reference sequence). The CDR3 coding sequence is TGTGCCAGCAGCCCCGGGACACGTTATGGCTACACCTTC. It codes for CASSPGTRYGYTF.

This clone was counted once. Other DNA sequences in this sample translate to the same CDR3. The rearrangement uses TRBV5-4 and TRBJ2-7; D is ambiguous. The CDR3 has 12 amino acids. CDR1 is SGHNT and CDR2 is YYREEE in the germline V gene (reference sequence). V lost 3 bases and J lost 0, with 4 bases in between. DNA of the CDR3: TGTGCCAGCAGCTCGAGCTCCTACGAGCAGTACTTC. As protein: CASSSSSYEQYF.

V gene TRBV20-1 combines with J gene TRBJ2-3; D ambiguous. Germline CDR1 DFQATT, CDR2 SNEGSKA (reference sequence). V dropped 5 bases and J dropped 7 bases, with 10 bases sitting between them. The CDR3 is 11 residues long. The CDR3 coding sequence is TGCAGTGCTGGGCCAGGCAATACGCAGTATTTT. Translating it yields CSAGPGNTQYF.

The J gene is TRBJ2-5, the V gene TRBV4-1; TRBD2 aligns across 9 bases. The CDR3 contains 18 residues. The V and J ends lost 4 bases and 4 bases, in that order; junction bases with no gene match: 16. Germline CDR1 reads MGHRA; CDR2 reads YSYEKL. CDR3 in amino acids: CASSLIPAGGPSRETQYF. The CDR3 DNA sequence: TGCGCCAGCAGCCTAATCCCTGCGGGAGGGCCCTCACGAGAGACCCAGTACTTC.

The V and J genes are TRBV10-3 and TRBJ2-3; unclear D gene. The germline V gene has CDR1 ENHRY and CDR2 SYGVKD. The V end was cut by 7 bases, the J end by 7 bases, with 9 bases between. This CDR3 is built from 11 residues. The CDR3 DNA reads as TGTGCCATCAAAAGAACAAATACGCAGTATTTT. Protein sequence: CAIKRTNTQYF.

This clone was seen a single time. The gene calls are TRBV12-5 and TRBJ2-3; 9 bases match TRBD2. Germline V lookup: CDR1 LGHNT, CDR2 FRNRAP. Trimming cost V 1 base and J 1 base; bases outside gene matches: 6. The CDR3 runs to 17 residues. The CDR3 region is CASGLGLIAGGTDTQYF. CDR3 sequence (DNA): TGTGCTAGTGGTTTGGGCCTAATAGCGGGGGGCACAGATACGCAGTATTTT.

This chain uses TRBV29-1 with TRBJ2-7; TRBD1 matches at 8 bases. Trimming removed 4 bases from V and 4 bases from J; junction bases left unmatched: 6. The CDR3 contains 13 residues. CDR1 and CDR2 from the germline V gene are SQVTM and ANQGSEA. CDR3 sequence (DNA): TGCAGCGTTGCGGACAGGGCAGGATACGAGCAGTACTTC. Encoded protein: CSVADRAGYEQYF.

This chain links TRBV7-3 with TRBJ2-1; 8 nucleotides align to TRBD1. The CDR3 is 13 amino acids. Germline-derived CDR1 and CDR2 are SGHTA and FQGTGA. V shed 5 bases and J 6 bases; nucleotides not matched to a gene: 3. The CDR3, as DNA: TGTGCCAGCAGCCAAGGGACAGGCAATGAGCAGTTCTTC. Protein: CASSQGTGNEQFF.

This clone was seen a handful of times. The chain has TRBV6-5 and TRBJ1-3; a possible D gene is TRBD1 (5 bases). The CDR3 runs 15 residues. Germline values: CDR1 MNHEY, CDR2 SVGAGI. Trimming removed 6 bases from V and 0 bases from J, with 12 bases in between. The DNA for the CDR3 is TGTGCCAGCAGCCCGCAGGGCCACTCTGGAAACACCATATATTTT. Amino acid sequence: CASSPQGHSGNTIYF.

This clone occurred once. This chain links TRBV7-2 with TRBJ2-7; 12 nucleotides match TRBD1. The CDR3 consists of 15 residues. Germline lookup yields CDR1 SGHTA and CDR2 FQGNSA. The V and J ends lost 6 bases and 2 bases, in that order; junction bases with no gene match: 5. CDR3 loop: CASSLGQGAAYEQYF. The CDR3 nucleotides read TGTGCCAGCAGTTTGGGACAGGGGGCGGCCTACGAGCAGTACTTC.

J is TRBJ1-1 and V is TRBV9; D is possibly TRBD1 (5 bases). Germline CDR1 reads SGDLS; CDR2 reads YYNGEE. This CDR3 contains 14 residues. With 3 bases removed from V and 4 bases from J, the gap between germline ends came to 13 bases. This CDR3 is CASSAAGISTEAFF. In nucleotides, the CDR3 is TGTGCCAGCAGCGCTGCAGGGATTTCCACTGAAGCTTTCTTT.

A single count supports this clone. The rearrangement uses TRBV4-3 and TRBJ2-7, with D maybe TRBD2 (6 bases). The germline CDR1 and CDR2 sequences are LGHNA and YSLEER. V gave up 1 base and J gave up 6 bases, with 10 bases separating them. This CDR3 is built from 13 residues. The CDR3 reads CASSQAGESEQYF. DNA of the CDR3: TGCGCCAGCAGCCAAGCGGGGGAGAGCGAGCAGTACTTC.

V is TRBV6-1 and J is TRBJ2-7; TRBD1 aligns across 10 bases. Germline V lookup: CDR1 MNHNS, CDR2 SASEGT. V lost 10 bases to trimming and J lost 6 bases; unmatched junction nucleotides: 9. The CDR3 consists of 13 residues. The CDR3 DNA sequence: TGTGCCACCCATCGCGGACAGGGGGTCGAGCAGTACTTC. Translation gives CATHRGQGVEQYF.

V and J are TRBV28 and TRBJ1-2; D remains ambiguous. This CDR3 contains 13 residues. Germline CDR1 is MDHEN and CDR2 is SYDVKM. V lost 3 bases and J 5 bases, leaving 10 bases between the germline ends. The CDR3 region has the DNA TGTGCCAGCAGTTTGGGAGGGTCGTATGGCTACACCTTC. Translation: CASSLGGSYGYTF.

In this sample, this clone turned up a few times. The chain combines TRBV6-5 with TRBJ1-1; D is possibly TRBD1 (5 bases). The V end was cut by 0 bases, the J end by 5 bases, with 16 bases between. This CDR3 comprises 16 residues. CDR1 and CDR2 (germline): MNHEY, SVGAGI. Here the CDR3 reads CASSYSKGREVTEAFF. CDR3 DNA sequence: TGTGCCAGCAGTTACTCGAAGGGCAGGGAAGTGACTGAAGCTTTCTTT.

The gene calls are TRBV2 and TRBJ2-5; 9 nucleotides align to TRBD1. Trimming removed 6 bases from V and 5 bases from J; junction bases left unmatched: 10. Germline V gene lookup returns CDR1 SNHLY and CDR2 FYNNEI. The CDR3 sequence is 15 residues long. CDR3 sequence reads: CASRADRGRFETQYF. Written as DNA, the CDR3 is TGTGCCAGCAGGGCGGACAGGGGAAGGTTCGAGACCCAGTACTTC.

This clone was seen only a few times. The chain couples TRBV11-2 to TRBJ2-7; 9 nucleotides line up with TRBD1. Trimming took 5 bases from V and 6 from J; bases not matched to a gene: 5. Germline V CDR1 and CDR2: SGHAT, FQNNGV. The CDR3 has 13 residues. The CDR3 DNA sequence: TGTGCCAGCAGCCCGGGGACAGGGTTCGAGCAGTACTTC. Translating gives CASSPGTGFEQYF.

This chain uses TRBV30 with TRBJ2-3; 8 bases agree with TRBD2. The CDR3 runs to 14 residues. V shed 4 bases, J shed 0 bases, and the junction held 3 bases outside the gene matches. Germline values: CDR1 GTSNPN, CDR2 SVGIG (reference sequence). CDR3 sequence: CAWTRGVSTDTQYF. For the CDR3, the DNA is TGTGCCTGGACGCGGGGGGTTAGCACAGATACGCAGTATTTT.